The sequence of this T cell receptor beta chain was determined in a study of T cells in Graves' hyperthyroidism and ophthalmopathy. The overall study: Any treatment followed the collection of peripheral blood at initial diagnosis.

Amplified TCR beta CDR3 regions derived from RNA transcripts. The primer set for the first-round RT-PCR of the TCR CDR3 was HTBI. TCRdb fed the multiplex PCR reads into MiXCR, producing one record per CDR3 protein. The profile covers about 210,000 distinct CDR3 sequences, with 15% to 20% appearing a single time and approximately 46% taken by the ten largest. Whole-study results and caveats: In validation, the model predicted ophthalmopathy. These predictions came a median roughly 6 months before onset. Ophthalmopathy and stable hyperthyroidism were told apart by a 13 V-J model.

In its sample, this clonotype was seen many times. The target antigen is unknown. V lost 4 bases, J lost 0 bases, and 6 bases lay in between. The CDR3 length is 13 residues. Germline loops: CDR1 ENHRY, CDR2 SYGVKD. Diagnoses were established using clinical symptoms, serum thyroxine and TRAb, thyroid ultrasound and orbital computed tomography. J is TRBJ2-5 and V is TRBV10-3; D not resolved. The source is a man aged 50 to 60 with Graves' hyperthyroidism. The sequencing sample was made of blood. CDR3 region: CAISVGYQETQYF. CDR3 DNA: TGTGCCATCAGTGTCGGGTACCAAGAGACCCAGTACTTC.